This TCR beta chain was identified during a study of OX40 agonist ivuxolimab in advanced cancers. Study-wide results and limits: Among T cells, CD8+ cells averaged more expanded clones than CD4+ cells. CD4+ and CD8+ blood T cells expanded clonally by week 6 at 0.1 to 3.0 mg/kg.

Here immunoSEQ multiplex PCR was the method, and the copy in TCRdb shows in-frame clones only, minus some. The table lists about 64,000 clones, 75% to 90% of them singletons. The CDR3 has 13 amino acids. Trimming removed 3 bases from V and 3 bases from J, with 6 bases in between. The germline gives CDR1 SGDLS, CDR2 YYNGEE. With regard to this clone: Its antigen remains unknown.

Sequencing was performed on CD4+ or CD8+ T cells sorted from blood, taken in a trial of the OX40 agonist ivuxolimab. The TCR sequence derives from an adult with an advanced solid tumor such as melanoma, head and neck, liver or kidney cancer. V is TRBV9 and J is TRBJ1-4; D unresolved. The CDR3 bases are TGTGCCAGCAGCGCAGGCTCTAATGAAAAACTGTTTTTT. The encoded protein is CASSAGSNEKLFF.